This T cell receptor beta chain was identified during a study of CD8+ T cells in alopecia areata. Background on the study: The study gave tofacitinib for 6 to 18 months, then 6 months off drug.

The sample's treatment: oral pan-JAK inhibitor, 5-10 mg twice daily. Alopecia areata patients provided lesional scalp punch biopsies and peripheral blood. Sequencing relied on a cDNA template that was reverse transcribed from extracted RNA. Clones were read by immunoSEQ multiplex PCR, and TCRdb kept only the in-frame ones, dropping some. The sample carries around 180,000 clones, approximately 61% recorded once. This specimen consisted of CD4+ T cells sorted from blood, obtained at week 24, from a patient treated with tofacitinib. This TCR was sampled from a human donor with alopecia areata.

The CDR3 nucleotides are TGTGCCAGCTCCGGGACAGGGTCGAGCAATCAGCCCCAGCATTTT. Translating it yields CASSGTGSSNQPQHF. The chain uses TRBV6-6 and TRBJ1-5; 9 bases align to TRBD1. V gave up 8 bases and J gave up 1 base; unmatched junction bases: 6. This CDR3 has 15 residues. Germline lookup yields CDR1 MNHNY and CDR2 SVGAGI (reference sequence).